A single sample gave rise to the 32 T cell receptor beta chains below, sequenced in a study of T cells after yellow fever vaccination. TCRdb re-called the 5' RACE reads through MiXCR, storing one row per CDR3 protein. The sample lists about 210,000 distinct CDR3 sequences, 6.5% to 7.5% seen once, with approximately 0.99% in the top ten. The sequencing here drew on CD4+ T cells sorted from PBMCs, taken on the day of the yellow fever booster vaccination. All receptors derive from a young man who received the YFV17D yellow fever vaccine.

This clonotype appeared a few times. The gene calls are TRBV5-4 and TRBJ1-1, with D possibly TRBD1 on 5 matching bases. CDR3 length: 15 residues. The germline gives CDR1 SGHNT, CDR2 YYREEE (reference sequence). V gave up 4 bases and J gave up 4 bases, with 17 bases separating them. CDR3: CASSGRGRSGTEAFF. The CDR3 DNA reads as TGTGCCAGCAGCGGGAGGGGAAGATCGGGCACTGAAGCTTTCTTT.

This clonotype appeared a few times. V gene TRBV7-2 combines with J gene TRBJ2-7, with D unclear. The CDR3 extends over 14 amino acids. Germline loops: CDR1 SGHTA, CDR2 FQGNSA. V dropped 7 bases and J dropped 6 bases, with 19 bases sitting between them. CDR3 sequence: CASTLTTPGREQYF. The CDR3 bases are TGTGCCAGCACCCTCACTACCCCTGGACGCGAGCAGTACTTC.

On this clonotype: Just one base apart from a much larger clone, this may be a read error. The chain recombines TRBV18 with TRBJ1-2, with D uncertain. CDR3 length: 14 residues. CDR1 KGHSH and CDR2 LQKENI come from the germline V gene. Trimming cost V 5 bases and J 8 bases, with 18 bases left between them. Written as DNA, the CDR3 is TGTGCCAGCTCATCACAACAACTCTCCGGGGGCTACACCTTC. Amino acids: CASSSQQLSGGYTF.

The chain recombines TRBV20-1 with TRBJ1-5; D is uncertain. This CDR3 is 12 amino acids long. Trimming took off 5 bases at V and 2 bases at J, with 7 bases between the two ends. Looked up from germline, CDR1 is DFQATT and CDR2 is SNEGSKA (reference sequence). The CDR3 reads CSAQQGNQPQHF. The DNA for the CDR3 is TGCAGTGCTCAGCAGGGCAATCAGCCCCAGCATTTT.

This clonotype was seen a handful of times. The chain employs TRBV7-2 and TRBJ2-7, with 7 nucleotides matching TRBD1. Trimming at V came to 5 bases and at J to 2 bases, leaving 6 bases not matched to a gene. The germline CDR1 and CDR2 sequences are SGHTA and FQGNSA. The CDR3 is 14 residues long. Written as DNA, the CDR3 is TGTGCCAGCAGCCTGGGACAGACCGCCTACGAGCAGTACTTC. This codes for CASSLGQTAYEQYF.

This chain joins TRBV5-1 and TRBJ1-5; no definite D call. Trimming pared 4 bases from V and 5 bases from J, leaving 13 bases between. CDR3 length: 14 residues. The germline V gene has CDR1 SGHRS and CDR2 YFSETQ. CDR3 sequence: CASSTGLRDQPQHF. The CDR3 bases are TGCGCCAGCAGCACTGGACTGAGAGATCAGCCCCAGCATTTT.

This clonotype was observed a handful of times. The chain uses TRBV7-6 and TRBJ2-1, with 14 bases matching TRBD2. The germline gives CDR1 SGHVS, CDR2 FNYEAQ. CDR3 size: 16 residues. The J segment lost 3 bases and the V segment lost 4 bases, leaving 2 bases of the junction unmatched. The CDR3 DNA sequence: TGTGCCAGCAGCTCGACTAGCGGGGGGGGCTACAATGAGCAGTTCTTC. Translating it yields CASSSTSGGGYNEQFF.

V usage is TRBV20-1 and J usage is TRBJ2-6; D is ambiguous. V was shortened by 1 base and J by 0 bases, with 16 bases between the two germline ends. Per the germline V gene, CDR1 is DFQATT and CDR2 is SNEGSKA (reference sequence). CDR3 length: 18 residues. The CDR3: CSARVSSDGLSGANVLTF. The CDR3, as DNA: TGCAGTGCTAGAGTGAGCAGCGACGGCCTCTCTGGGGCCAACGTCCTGACTTTC.

The chain joins TRBV4-2 to TRBJ2-7; weak D call: TRBD1 (6 bases). V lost 2 bases, J lost 11 bases, and 16 bases lay in between. This CDR3 has 13 amino acids. Germline values: CDR1 LGHNA, CDR2 YNFKEQ. CDR3 region: CASSQYPDRDEYF. The CDR3 region has the DNA TGTGCCAGCAGCCAATACCCGGACAGAGACGAGTACTTC.

This clonotype has ten or more counts. This chain connects TRBV5-1 to TRBJ2-1, with a possible D match to TRBD1 (5 bases). Per the germline V gene, CDR1 is SGHRS and CDR2 is YFSETQ. The CDR3 consists of 15 residues. V was pared by 0 bases and J by 6 bases, with 13 bases between. CDR3 amino acids: CASSLGAGPRNEQFF. The CDR3 nucleotides read TGCGCCAGCAGCTTGGGCGCAGGGCCTCGCAATGAGCAGTTCTTC.

This clonotype has just a few counts. The chain combines TRBV19 with TRBJ1-1; TRBD1 matches at 10 bases. Trimming at V came to 6 bases and at J to 4 bases, leaving 8 bases not matched to a gene. The CDR3 contains 15 residues. Germline CDR1 reads LNHDA; CDR2 reads SQIVND (reference sequence). The DNA for the CDR3 is TGTGCCAGTAGCCTTCTGGGACAGGGGAGCACTGAAGCTTTCTTT. Translating it yields CASSLLGQGSTEAFF. The whole variable domain, remainder taken from reference TRBV19 and TRBJ1-1, is DGGITQSPKYLFRKEGQNVTLSCEQNLNHDAMYWYRQDPGQGLRLIYYSQIVNDFQKGDIAEGYSVSREKKESFPLTVTSAQKNPTAFYLCASSLLGQGSTEAFFGQGTRLTVV.

This clonotype was seen ten or more times. The rearrangement uses TRBV10-3 and TRBJ2-2; 9 positions match TRBD2. This CDR3 region has 14 residues. Looked up from germline, CDR1 is ENHRY and CDR2 is SYGVKD. Germline trimming cut 6 bases from V and 1 base from J; bases unmatched to any gene: 0. The CDR3 DNA reads as TGTGCCATCAGACTAGCGGGGAACACCGGGGAGCTGTTTTTT. As protein: CAIRLAGNTGELFF.

In the case of this clonotype: With a much larger clone just one base away, this may be a read error. J is TRBJ2-3 and V is TRBV9; D is undetermined. CDR1 is SGDLS, CDR2 YYNGEE, per germline. V gave up 0 bases and J gave up 4 bases, with 12 bases separating them. This CDR3 has 15 amino acids. CDR3 in amino acids: CASSVANGGSDTQYF. DNA for the CDR3: TGTGCCAGCAGCGTAGCAAACGGCGGCTCAGATACGCAGTATTTT.

The chain combines TRBV7-2 with TRBJ2-1; D is unclear. Germline V gene lookup returns CDR1 SGHTA and CDR2 FQGNSA. V was cut by 7 bases and J by 8 bases, with 9 bases left in between. This CDR3 region has 11 residues. CDR3 nucleotide sequence: TGTGCCAGCACCGTCCGGGATGAGCAGTTCTTC. Encoded protein: CASTVRDEQFF.

This rearrangement joins TRBV6-1 to TRBJ2-1, with D hard to call. This CDR3 comprises 13 residues. Germline CDR1 MNHNS, CDR2 SASEGT. Trimming pared 5 bases from V and 9 bases from J, leaving 14 bases between. The CDR3 region has the DNA TGTGCCAGCAGTAACGCTGTGGCAAGTGAGCAGTTCTTC. This encodes CASSNAVASEQFF.

This clonotype came up many times. The chain links TRBV27 to TRBJ2-1; tentatively, D is TRBD1 or TRBD2 (6 bases each). Trimming cost V 5 bases and J 1 base, with 12 bases left between them. Looked up from germline, CDR1 is MNHEY and CDR2 is SMNVEV (reference sequence). This CDR3 comprises 15 residues. The CDR3 loop is CASSPGAASYNEQFF. The CDR3 DNA reads as TGTGCCAGCAGTCCGGGGGCGGCTTCCTACAATGAGCAGTTCTTC.

This clonotype was observed many times. This chain uses TRBV29-1 with TRBJ2-5; D remains ambiguous. The CDR3 is 13 amino acids. The V and J ends lost 6 bases and 1 base respectively, with 12 bases between them. CDR1 and CDR2 (germline): SQVTM, ANQGSEA. The CDR3 is CSVSGFFQETQYF. The CDR3 DNA reads TGCAGCGTCTCGGGCTTCTTCCAAGAGACCCAGTACTTC.

This clonotype was picked up many times. The V gene is TRBV5-1, the J gene TRBJ2-3; D is uncertain. Trimming shortened V by 4 bases and J by 0 bases, and 9 bases separated the two germline ends. The CDR3 contains 14 residues. Germline loops: CDR1 SGHRS, CDR2 YFSETQ. The chain's CDR3 is CASSRADSTDTQYF. The DNA for the CDR3 is TGCGCCAGCAGCCGAGCTGATAGCACAGATACGCAGTATTTT.

Only a few counts were recorded for this clonotype. V usage is TRBV27 and J usage is TRBJ2-6, with D tentatively TRBD1 (6 bases). CDR1 MNHEY and CDR2 SMNVEV come from the germline V gene (reference sequence). Trimming stripped 7 bases from V and 0 bases from J, with 10 bases between. There are 15 residues in the CDR3. CDR3 in amino acids: CASTRGFSGANVLTF. The CDR3 DNA follows: TGTGCCAGCACAAGGGGGTTCTCTGGGGCCAACGTCCTGACTTTC.

The chain joins TRBV7-6 to TRBJ2-2, with D perhaps matching TRBD2 (5 bases). The CDR3 totals 14 residues. Trimming shortened V by 9 bases and J by 1 base, and 12 bases separated the two germline ends. Per germline, CDR1 SGHVS and CDR2 FNYEAQ. The CDR3 here is CASTVGGNTGELFF. DNA for the CDR3: TGTGCCAGTACTGTAGGAGGGAACACCGGGGAGCTGTTTTTT. The full variable domain, with the rest looked up from reference TRBV7-6 and TRBJ2-2, is GAGVSQSPRYKVTKRGQDVALRCDPISGHVSLYWYRQALGQGPEFLTYFNYEAQQDKSGLPNDRFSAERPEGSISTLTIQRTEQRDSAMYRCASTVGGNTGELFFGEGSRLTVL.

This clonotype was counted between two and nine times. V gene TRBV29-1 combines with J gene TRBJ2-1, with a tentative D call TRBD2 (5 bases). Trimming pared 4 bases from V and 0 bases from J, leaving 25 bases between. CDR1 and CDR2 (germline): SQVTM, ANQGSEA. This CDR3 comprises 19 residues. This CDR3 reads CSVVKDWSLQTSSYNEQFF. In DNA form, the CDR3 reads TGCAGCGTTGTAAAGGACTGGTCTCTACAGACGAGCTCCTACAATGAGCAGTTCTTC.

This clonotype was picked up a small number of times. CDR3 loop: CASSLKAPRGEQYF. Here the CDR3 DNA reads TGTGCCAGCAGCTTGAAAGCCCCTAGGGGGGAGCAGTACTTC. The rearrangement joins TRBV5-4 to TRBJ2-7; TRBD1 might be the D (6 bases). The CDR3 has 14 residues. Deletions cut 1 base from V and 7 bases from J, with 15 bases between. The germline V gene has CDR1 SGHNT and CDR2 YYREEE (reference sequence).

At least ten counts were recorded for this clonotype. The V and J genes are TRBV5-1 and TRBJ2-7; 14 bases are a match to TRBD2. Germline V gene sequence: CDR1 SGHRS, CDR2 YFSETQ. The V and J ends lost 0 bases and 1 base, in that order; junction bases with no gene match: 6. This CDR3 comprises 18 residues. This CDR3 is CASSLDGTSGRGSYEQYF. The DNA for the CDR3 is TGCGCCAGCAGCTTGGACGGGACTAGCGGGAGAGGGTCCTACGAGCAGTACTTC.

This clonotype has a count of ten or more. This sequence joins TRBV25-1 and TRBJ2-7, with D uncertain. The V gene lost 0 bases and the J gene lost 3 bases, with 9 bases spanning the gap. Germline assignment: CDR1 MGHDK and CDR2 SYGVNS. This CDR3 comprises 14 residues. Here the CDR3 reads CASSEYAGSYEQYF. In nucleotides, the CDR3 is TGTGCCAGCAGTGAATACGCCGGAAGCTACGAGCAGTACTTC.

This clonotype was counted a few times. The rearrangement uses TRBV11-2 and TRBJ2-1; the match to TRBD1 covers 7 bases. Germline CDR1 and CDR2: SGHAT and FQNNGV. This CDR3 has 15 amino acids. Trimming took 5 bases from V and 13 from J; bases not matched to a gene: 17. This CDR3 reads CASSVGTRGRDRQFF. Here the CDR3 DNA reads TGTGCCAGCAGCGTAGGTACGAGGGGGCGCGATCGTCAGTTCTTC.

This chain uses TRBV29-1 with TRBJ2-2; TRBD1 matches 7 bases. Germline V CDR1 and CDR2: SQVTM, ANQGSEA. The CDR3 spans 15 residues. The V gene end was trimmed by 0 bases and the J gene end by 0 bases; junction bases not matched to a gene: 1. CDR3 in amino acids: CSVEEDRSNTGELFF. The CDR3 DNA is TGCAGCGTTGAAGAGGACAGGTCGAACACCGGGGAGCTGTTTTTT.

In its sample, this clonotype was seen many times. This chain links TRBV5-1 with TRBJ2-7, with 12 bases lining up with TRBD2. CDR1 and CDR2 (germline): SGHRS, YFSETQ. The ends lost 4 bases at V and 0 bases at J; junction bases unmatched: 8. The CDR3 is 17 amino acids. CDR3 in amino acids: CASSPGTSGFSSYEQYF. CDR3 coding DNA: TGCGCCAGCAGCCCGGGGACTAGCGGGTTTAGCTCCTACGAGCAGTACTTC.

This clonotype occurred a few times. At one boundary the junction diverges from the germline segment, which might be a read error. The chain employs TRBV7-7 and TRBJ2-1; D may correspond to TRBD1 or TRBD2 (5 bases each). Germline CDR1 SSHAT, CDR2 FNYEAQ (reference sequence). The CDR3 runs 15 residues. The DNA for the CDR3 is TGTGCTAGCACCCCAGGAGGTGGGGGCTACAATGAGCAGTTCTTC. Amino acid sequence: CASTPGGGGYNEQFF.

This clonotype came up a few times. This chain joins TRBV20-1 and TRBJ2-7; D perhaps matches TRBD1 (6 bases). V lost 2 bases, J lost 3 bases, and 8 bases lay in between. The CDR3 extends over 12 amino acids. The germline V gene encodes CDR1 DFQATT and CDR2 SNEGSKA (reference sequence). The CDR3 here is CSARRDNYEQYF. In nucleotides, the CDR3 is TGCAGTGCTAGAAGGGACAACTACGAGCAGTACTTC.

The V gene is TRBV20-1, the J gene TRBJ1-2; D perhaps matches TRBD1 (5 bases). The CDR3 is 14 residues long. Germline V lookup: CDR1 DFQATT, CDR2 SNEGSKA (reference sequence). V was cut by 7 bases and J by 0 bases, with 15 bases left in between. CDR3 DNA sequence: TGCAGTGGGGGCCCGAATCCCTCTAACTATGGCTACACCTTC. This translates into CSGGPNPSNYGYTF.

This clonotype was found a few times. V gene TRBV20-1 combines with J gene TRBJ1-1; perhaps TRBD1 as D (6 bases). The germline gives CDR1 DFQATT, CDR2 SNEGSKA (reference sequence). The V end was cut by 6 bases, the J end by 4 bases, with 12 bases between. CDR3 length equals 12 residues. The CDR3 sequence: CSAQGGGTEAFF. CDR3 in DNA: TGCAGTGCCCAAGGGGGTGGCACTGAAGCTTTCTTT.

This clonotype was seen a handful of times. The chain employs TRBV5-1 and TRBJ2-7; a weak D match, TRBD1 (5 bases). The CDR3 runs 14 residues. V was trimmed by 8 bases and J by 0 bases, leaving 15 bases between them. Germline CDR1 is SGHRS and CDR2 is YFSETQ. CDR3 sequence: CASRKDTNSYEQYF. The CDR3 region has the DNA TGCGCCAGTAGAAAGGACACCAACTCCTACGAGCAGTACTTC.